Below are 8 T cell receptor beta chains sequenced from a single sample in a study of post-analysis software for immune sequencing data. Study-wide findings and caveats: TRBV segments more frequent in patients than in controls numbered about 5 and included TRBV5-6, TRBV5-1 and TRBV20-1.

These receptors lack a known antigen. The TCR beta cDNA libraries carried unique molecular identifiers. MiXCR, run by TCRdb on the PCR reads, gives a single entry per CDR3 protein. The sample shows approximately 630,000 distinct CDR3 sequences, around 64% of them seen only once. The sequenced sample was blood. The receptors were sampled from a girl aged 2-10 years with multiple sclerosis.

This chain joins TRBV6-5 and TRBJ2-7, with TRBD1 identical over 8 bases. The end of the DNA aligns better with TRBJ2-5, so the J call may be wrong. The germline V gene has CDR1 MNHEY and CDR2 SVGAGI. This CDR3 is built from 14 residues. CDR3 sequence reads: CASRISGGRQTQYF. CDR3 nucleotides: TGTGCCAGCAGGATCTCAGGGGGCAGGCAGACCCAGTACTTC.

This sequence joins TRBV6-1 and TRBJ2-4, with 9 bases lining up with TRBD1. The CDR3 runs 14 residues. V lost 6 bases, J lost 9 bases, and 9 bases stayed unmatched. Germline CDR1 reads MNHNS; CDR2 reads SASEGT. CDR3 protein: CASSRQGESSIQYF. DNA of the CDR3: TGTGCCAGCAGCCGACAGGGGGAATCGAGCATTCAGTACTTC.

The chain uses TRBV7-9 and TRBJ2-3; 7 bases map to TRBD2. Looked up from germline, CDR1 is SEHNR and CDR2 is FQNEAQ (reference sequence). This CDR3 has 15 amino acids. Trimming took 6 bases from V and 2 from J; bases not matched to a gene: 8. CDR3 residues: CASSSSGAYTDTQYF. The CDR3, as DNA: TGTGCCAGCAGTTCTAGCGGAGCGTACACAGATACGCAGTATTTT.

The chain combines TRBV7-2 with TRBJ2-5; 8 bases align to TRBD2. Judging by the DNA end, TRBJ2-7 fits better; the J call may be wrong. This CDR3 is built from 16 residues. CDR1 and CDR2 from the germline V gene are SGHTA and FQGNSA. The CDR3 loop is CASSLRSASGSYEQYF. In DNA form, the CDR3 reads TGTGCCAGCAGCTTAAGGTCTGCCAGCGGGAGTTACGAGCAGTACTTC.

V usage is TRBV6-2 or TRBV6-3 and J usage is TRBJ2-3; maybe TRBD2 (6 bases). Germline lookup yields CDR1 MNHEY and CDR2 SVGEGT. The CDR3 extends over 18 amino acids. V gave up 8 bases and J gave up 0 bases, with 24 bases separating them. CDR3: CASAARGRPILSTDTQYF. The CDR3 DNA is TGTGCCAGCGCGGCGCGGGGCCGTCCAATTCTTAGCACAGATACGCAGTATTTT.

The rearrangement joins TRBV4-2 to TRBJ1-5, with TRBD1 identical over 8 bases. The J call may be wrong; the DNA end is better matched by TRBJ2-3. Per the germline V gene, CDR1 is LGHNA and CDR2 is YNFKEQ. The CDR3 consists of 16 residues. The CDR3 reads CASSQQTGDNNQPQYF. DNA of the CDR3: TGTGCCAGCAGCCAGCAGACAGGGGACAACAATCAGCCCCAGTATTTT.

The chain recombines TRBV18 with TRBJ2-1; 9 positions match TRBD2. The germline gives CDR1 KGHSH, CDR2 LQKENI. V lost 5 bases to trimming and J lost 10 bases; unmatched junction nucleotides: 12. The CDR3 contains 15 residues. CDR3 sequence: CASSGLAGPSGEQFF. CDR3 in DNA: TGTGCCAGCTCAGGTCTAGCGGGGCCGTCTGGGGAGCAGTTCTTC.

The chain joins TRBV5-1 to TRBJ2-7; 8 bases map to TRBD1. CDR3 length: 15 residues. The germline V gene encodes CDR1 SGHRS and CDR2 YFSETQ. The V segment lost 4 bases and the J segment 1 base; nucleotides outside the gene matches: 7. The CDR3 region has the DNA TGCGCCAGCAGCCTGACAGGGGAAAAGTCCTACGAGCAGTACTTC. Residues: CASSLTGEKSYEQYF.